This TCR beta chain was sequenced for a study of a mutant IDH1 vaccine in newly diagnosed glioma. Germline CDR1 reads SGHVS; CDR2 reads FQNEAQ. V was clipped by 1 base and J by 0 bases, with 12 bases between them. This CDR3 is built from 17 residues. Turning to this clone: What it binds is not known.

The sample's time point: week 47, end of study. Doses of 300 ug of mutant IDH1 20-mer peptide were given with topical imiquimod. The repertoire was sequenced with immunoSEQ multiplex PCR; TCRdb's copy has only in-frame clones and lacks some. The sample yields around 61,000 clones, roughly 80% seen once. The material was PBMCs, obtained from a glioma patient whose treatment included an IDH1 peptide vaccine. This chain links TRBV7-8 with TRBJ2-2; the D gene could be TRBD1 or TRBD2 (6 bases each). This clonotype originated in a man over 45 with glioma. CDR3 sequence reads: CASSLGGDTANTGELFF. The CDR3 region has the DNA TGTGCCAGCAGCTTAGGGGGGGACACCGCGAACACCGGGGAGCTGTTTTTT.